A single sample gave rise to the 25 T cell receptor beta chains below, sequenced in a study of cytomegalovirus exposure and HLA in healthy donors. The PCR made use of 60 Vbeta and 13 Jbeta primers. The repertoire was sequenced with immunoSEQ multiplex PCR; TCRdb's copy has only in-frame clones and lacks some. The repertoire holds under 200,000 clones, with about 63% as singletons. The sequencing input was PBMCs. These receptors were obtained from a woman in her thirties or forties in good health and CMV-seropositive.

The gene calls are TRBV9 and TRBJ2-5; 12 bases match TRBD1. J gave up 5 bases and V 3 bases, and 5 bases lay outside the gene matches. The germline gives CDR1 SGDLS, CDR2 YYNGEE. The CDR3 consists of 15 residues. This CDR3 reads CASSAGTGGGETQYF. The CDR3 region has the DNA TGTGCCAGCAGCGCCGGGACAGGGGGCGGGGAGACCCAGTACTTC.

This clone was recorded only once. CDR3 protein: CASSPTGINQPQHF. For the CDR3, the DNA is TGTGCCAGCTCACCAACCGGGATCAATCAGCCCCAGCATTTT. The chain carries TRBV18 and TRBJ1-5; D ambiguous. In germline, CDR1 is KGHSH, CDR2 LQKENI. V lost 2 bases to trimming and J lost 3 bases, with 8 bases between them. This CDR3 region has 14 residues.

A few counts support this clone. CDR3 sequence (DNA): TGTGCCAGCAGTGAAGCGCTTGGGGGGCAAGAGACCCAGTACTTC. Its protein is CASSEALGGQETQYF. The gene calls are TRBV2 and TRBJ2-5; perhaps TRBD2 as D (6 bases). The V end lost 0 bases, the J end lost 2 bases, and 10 bases lay between the germline ends. There are 15 residues in the CDR3. The germline gives CDR1 SNHLY, CDR2 FYNNEI. The entire variable domain, with the rest obtained from reference TRBV2 and TRBJ2-5, is as follows: EPEVTQTPSHQVTQMGQEVILRCVPISNHLYFYWYRQILGQKVEFLVSFYNNEISEKSEIFDDQFSVERPDGSNFTLKIRSTKLEDSAMYFCASSEALGGQETQYFGPGTRLLVL.

Note on this clone: At one boundary the junction diverges from the germline segment, which might be a read error. The CDR3 region is CASSQERPGGDYGYPF. The CDR3 region has the DNA TGCGCCAGCAGCCAAGAGCGACCAGGGGGCGACTATGGCTACCCCTTC. V is TRBV4-1 and J is TRBJ1-2; 8 bases are a match to TRBD1. Germline assignment: CDR1 MGHRA and CDR2 YSYEKL. This CDR3 is built from 16 residues.

The chain couples TRBV14 to TRBJ1-1, with a tentative D call TRBD1 (5 bases). Trimming removed 2 bases at V and 3 bases at J, with 10 bases between. The germline gives CDR1 SGHDN, CDR2 FVKESK. This CDR3 comprises 14 residues. The CDR3 DNA follows: TGTGCCAGCAGCCAAAATCAGGGTGACACTGAAGCTTTCTTT. Its protein product is CASSQNQGDTEAFF.

V and J are TRBV7-8 and TRBJ2-2; a weak D match, TRBD2 (6 bases). From germline, CDR1 is SGHVS and CDR2 FQNEAQ. This CDR3 contains 16 residues. V was pared by 0 bases and J by 4 bases, with 12 bases between. The CDR3 nucleotides are TGTGCCAGCAGCTTAGCTCCTAGCGACGGCACCGGGGAGCTGTTTTTT. This translates into CASSLAPSDGTGELFF.

This clone has a single count. The rearrangement links TRBV5-1 to TRBJ2-5; D unresolved. This CDR3 comprises 11 residues. Trimming removed 1 base from V and 4 bases from J, with 2 bases in between. Germline V gene data show CDR1 as SGHRS and CDR2 as YFSETQ. CDR3: CASSLLETQYF. Written as DNA, the CDR3 is TGCGCCAGCAGCTTGCTAGAGACCCAGTACTTC.

In regard to this clone: Sequence at one end of the junction differs from germline and may be a read error. This chain uses TRBV19 with TRBJ1-1; TRBD1 agrees at 10 bases. The CDR3 runs to 18 residues. Germline CDR1 is LNHDA and CDR2 is SQIVND (reference sequence). The CDR3 DNA reads TGTGCCAGTAGTCCGGGACAGGGGATATTTTCCCTGAACTCTGAAGCTTTCTTT. Translated, it gives CASSPGQGIFSLNSEAFF. Using reference TRBV19 and TRBJ1-1 for the parts outside the CDR3, the full variable domain is DGGITQSPKYLFRKEGQNVTLSCEQNLNHDAMYWYRQDPGQGLRLIYYSQIVNDFQKGDIAEGYSVSREKKESFPLTVTSAQKNPTAFYLCASSPGQGIFSLNSEAFFGQGTRLTVV.

This chain joins TRBV5-4 and TRBJ2-5; a weak D match, TRBD2 (7 bases). The CDR3 is 14 residues long. The germline gives CDR1 SGHNT, CDR2 YYREEE (reference sequence). Trimming left V 2 bases short and J 5 bases short, with 13 bases between. The CDR3 loop reads CASSLGGARETQYF. The CDR3 DNA reads as TGTGCCAGCAGCTTAGGGGGGGCCCGTGAGACCCAGTACTTC.

Only one count was recorded for this clone. The J gene is TRBJ2-1, the V gene TRBV7-2; no definite D call. The V and J ends lost 2 bases and 0 bases respectively, with 8 bases between them. Germline-derived CDR1 and CDR2 are SGHTA and FQGNSA. CDR3 length equals 15 residues. CDR3 nucleotides: TGTGCCAGCAGCTTATCTGCTAGCTCCTACAATGAGCAGTTCTTC. It specifies CASSLSASSYNEQFF.

This clone has only a few counts. This sequence joins TRBV6-1 and TRBJ2-6, with D possibly TRBD1 on 5 matching bases. V shed 8 bases and J shed 4 bases, with 12 bases lying between them. The CDR3 is 14 amino acids. Germline loops: CDR1 MNHNS, CDR2 SASEGT. The CDR3, as DNA: TGTGCCAGCCACAGGTTCGGAGGGGCCAACGTCCTGACTTTC. It is translated as CASHRFGGANVLTF.

This clone has only one observation. This sequence joins TRBV7-6 and TRBJ2-2, with 9 bases identical to TRBD2. Germline CDR1 SGHVS, CDR2 FNYEAQ. The CDR3 runs 17 residues. Trimming cost V 5 bases and J 0 bases; bases outside gene matches: 7. DNA for the CDR3: TGTGCCAGCAGCCGCGGGACTAGCTCCGCGAACACCGGGGAGCTGTTTTTT. It specifies CASSRGTSSANTGELFF.

J is TRBJ2-5 and V is TRBV6-1; D is unclear. V gave up 5 bases and J gave up 2 bases, with 15 bases separating them. Germline lookup yields CDR1 MNHNS and CDR2 SASEGT. The CDR3 contains 15 residues. The CDR3 protein is CASSPPQDWQETQYF. DNA for the CDR3: TGTGCCAGCAGTCCGCCTCAGGATTGGCAAGAGACCCAGTACTTC.

The chain couples TRBV10-2 to TRBJ2-3; TRBD2 matches 15 bases. Germline V CDR1 and CDR2: WSHSY, SAAADI. V shed 6 bases and J 6 bases; nucleotides not matched to a gene: 1. CDR3 length equals 14 residues. The CDR3 protein is CASRGTSGGDTQYF. In DNA form, the CDR3 reads TGCGCCAGCAGGGGGACTAGCGGGGGGGATACGCAGTATTTT.

Note on this clone: One end of the junction is discordant with germline, which a read error may explain. The V gene is TRBV6-5, the J gene TRBJ1-2; D remains unclear. CDR1 and CDR2 from the germline V gene are MNHEY and SVGAGI. The CDR3 loop spans 16 amino acids. CDR3 DNA sequence: TGTGCCAGCAGTTACTCAGAGGGCACCTGGGTTTCTGGCTACCCCTTC. It specifies CASSYSEGTWVSGYPF.

The chain joins TRBV6-1 to TRBJ2-1, with 9 bases lining up with TRBD2. The CDR3 totals 16 residues. V shed 4 bases and J 1 base; nucleotides not matched to a gene: 5. Looked up from germline, CDR1 is MNHNS and CDR2 is SASEGT. CDR3 amino acids: CASSATSGRSYNEQFF. DNA for the CDR3: TGTGCCAGCAGTGCAACTAGCGGGCGGTCCTACAATGAGCAGTTCTTC.

The chain joins TRBV2 to TRBJ2-5; 9 nucleotides align to TRBD1. Germline CDR1 SNHLY, CDR2 FYNNEI. This CDR3 spans 14 amino acids. V was clipped by 3 bases and J by 3 bases; unmatched bases: 2. CDR3: CASSDGDREETQYF. The DNA for the CDR3 is TGTGCCAGCAGTGACGGGGACAGGGAAGAGACCCAGTACTTC. Full variable domain (missing parts from reference TRBV2 and TRBJ2-5): EPEVTQTPSHQVTQMGQEVILRCVPISNHLYFYWYRQILGQKVEFLVSFYNNEISEKSEIFDDQFSVERPDGSNFTLKIRSTKLEDSAMYFCASSDGDREETQYFGPGTRLLVL.

This clone has a single count. This chain connects TRBV5-4 to TRBJ2-5, with 8 bases matching TRBD2. This CDR3 contains 15 residues. The germline CDR1 and CDR2 sequences are SGHNT and YYREEE (reference sequence). Trimming cost V 0 bases and J 1 base; bases outside gene matches: 2. CDR3 region: CASSLGSGAQETQYF. The CDR3 bases are TGTGCCAGCAGCTTGGGTAGCGGGGCCCAAGAGACCCAGTACTTC.

On this clone itself: At one boundary the junction diverges from the germline segment, which might be a read error. V and J are TRBV4-1 and TRBJ2-7; D perhaps matches TRBD2 (5 bases). Germline loops: CDR1 MGHRA, CDR2 YSYEKL. CDR3 length: 13 amino acids. In DNA, the CDR3 is TGCGCCAGCAGCCAAAGGGAGTCCTACGAGCGGTACTTC. As protein: CASSQRESYERYF.

The chain carries TRBV6-4 and TRBJ2-1; 7 nucleotides line up with TRBD2. Germline values: CDR1 MRHNA, CDR2 SNTAGT. The CDR3 has 13 amino acids. J was trimmed by 9 bases and V by 6 bases; bases with no gene match: 8. The CDR3 here is CASSGVAGIEQFF. In DNA form, the CDR3 reads TGTGCCAGCAGCGGGGTAGCGGGTATTGAGCAGTTCTTC.

The V gene is TRBV12-5, the J gene TRBJ2-7; the match to TRBD1 covers 9 bases. Germline V gives CDR1 LGHNT, CDR2 FRNRAP. The V segment lost 1 base and the J segment 4 bases; nucleotides outside the gene matches: 17. The CDR3 has 19 amino acids. DNA of the CDR3: TGTGCTAGTGGTTTGGGCCGGGACAGGGCTGAAATTAGTACATACGAGCAGTACTTC. This encodes CASGLGRDRAEISTYEQYF.

The V gene is TRBV28, the J gene TRBJ1-2; 9 bases fit TRBD1. This CDR3 is 15 amino acids long. J gave up 3 bases and V 6 bases, and 8 bases lay outside the gene matches. Per the germline V gene, CDR1 is MDHEN and CDR2 is SYDVKM. CDR3 sequence: CASRSPGQGDYGYTF. The CDR3 DNA is TGTGCCAGCAGGTCCCCGGGACAGGGCGACTATGGCTACACCTTC.

This chain links TRBV5-1 with TRBJ1-1; tentative D call: TRBD1 (5 bases). The germline V and J ends were trimmed by 5 bases and 1 base, with 12 bases remaining between them. CDR1 SGHRS and CDR2 YFSETQ come from the germline V gene. The CDR3 covers 14 residues. CDR3 DNA sequence: TGCGCCAGCAGTTCCCAGGGAGGGAACACTGAAGCTTTCTTT. It specifies CASSSQGGNTEAFF.

This chain uses TRBV9 with TRBJ2-3; 10 bases agree with TRBD2. The CDR3 consists of 15 residues. CDR1 and CDR2 from the germline V gene are SGDLS and YYNGEE. The ends lost 0 bases at V and 9 bases at J; junction bases unmatched: 7. The CDR3 region is CASSVASGGAGTQYF. CDR3 nucleotide sequence: TGTGCCAGCAGCGTAGCGAGCGGGGGGGCCGGCACGCAGTATTTT.

V and J are TRBV19 and TRBJ2-1, with TRBD2 as a possible D gene (6 bases). The CDR3 runs 16 residues. Trimming cost V 3 bases and J 2 bases, with 14 bases left between them. Germline CDR1 is LNHDA and CDR2 is SQIVND (reference sequence). The CDR3 loop is CASSISGGTPYNEQFF. The DNA of the CDR3 is TGTGCCAGTAGTATTTCGGGCGGGACCCCCTACAATGAGCAGTTCTTC.